Presented here are 5 T cell receptor beta chains from one specimen sequenced in a study of CD8 T cells in Susac syndrome. An input of roughly 0.5 to 1 ug of RNA was subjected to reverse transcription using random hexamers. TCRdb re-derived calls from the immunoSEQ multiplex PCR reads in MiXCR, one entry per CDR3 protein. Among some 150,000 distinct CDR3 sequences listed, approximately 93% were seen once. Sequenced input: CD4+ T cells from PBMCs. The origin of the receptors is a human donor in good health.

CDR3 nucleotide sequence: TGCAGCGTTGAGGGACTAGCAGCCCAAGAGACCCAGTACTTC. It codes for CSVEGLAAQETQYF. The chain is built from TRBV29-1 and TRBJ2-5; TRBD2 aligns across 9 bases. The junction had 3 bases not matched to a gene; V was cut back by 3 bases and J by 1 base. CDR1 and CDR2 (germline): SQVTM, ANQGSEA. CDR3 length: 14 residues.

Comment on this clonotype: The junction and the germline gene differ at one end; a read error may be behind it. The V gene is TRBV7-9, the J gene TRBJ2-1; 8 bases match TRBD2. This CDR3 has 15 residues. Germline V lookup: CDR1 SEHNR, CDR2 FQNEAQ (reference sequence). CDR3 sequence: CVSSSDGTSDNEQFF. The DNA for the CDR3 is TGTGTCAGCAGCTCGGACGGGACTAGTGATAATGAGCAGTTCTTC. The complete variable domain, with remaining parts taken from reference TRBV7-9 and TRBJ2-1, reads DTGVSQNPRHKITKRGQNVTFRCDPISEHNRLYWYRQTLGQGPEFLTYFQNEAQLEKSRLLSDRFSAERPKGSFSTLEIQRTEQGDSAMYLCVSSSDGTSDNEQFFGPGTRLTVL.

V usage is TRBV28 and J usage is TRBJ1-3; no definite D call. The length of the CDR3 is 10 residues. Germline V gene data show CDR1 as MDHEN and CDR2 as SYDVKM. V was clipped by 6 bases and J by 4 bases, with 1 base between them. The DNA for the CDR3 is TGTGCCAGCAGGGGAAACACCATATATTTT. It specifies CASRGNTIYF. Supplemented by reference TRBV28 and TRBJ1-3, the full variable domain reads DVKVTQSSRYLVKRTGEKVFLECVQDMDHENMFWYRQDPGLGLRLIYFSYDVKMKEKGDIPEGYSVSREKKERFSLILESASTNQTSMYLCASRGNTIYFGEGSWLTVV.

This chain joins TRBV5-1 and TRBJ1-2; 8 nucleotides agree with TRBD1. This CDR3 comprises 16 residues. Germline loops: CDR1 SGHRS, CDR2 YFSETQ. Trimming removed 3 bases from V and 7 bases from J; junction bases left unmatched: 14. CDR3 coding DNA: TGCGCCAGCAGCTCACTTCCGGGACAGGAGGTTCTTGGCTACACCTTC. Protein: CASSSLPGQEVLGYTF.

The V gene is TRBV30, the J gene TRBJ1-1; D is unresolved. CDR3 length: 14 residues. Germline CDR1 and CDR2: GTSNPN and SVGIG (reference sequence). V dropped 7 bases and J dropped 1 base, with 16 bases sitting between them. CDR3 sequence (DNA): TGTGCCTCGCTAGCTACGGTAAAGAACACTGAAGCTTTCTTT. Its protein product is CASLATVKNTEAFF.